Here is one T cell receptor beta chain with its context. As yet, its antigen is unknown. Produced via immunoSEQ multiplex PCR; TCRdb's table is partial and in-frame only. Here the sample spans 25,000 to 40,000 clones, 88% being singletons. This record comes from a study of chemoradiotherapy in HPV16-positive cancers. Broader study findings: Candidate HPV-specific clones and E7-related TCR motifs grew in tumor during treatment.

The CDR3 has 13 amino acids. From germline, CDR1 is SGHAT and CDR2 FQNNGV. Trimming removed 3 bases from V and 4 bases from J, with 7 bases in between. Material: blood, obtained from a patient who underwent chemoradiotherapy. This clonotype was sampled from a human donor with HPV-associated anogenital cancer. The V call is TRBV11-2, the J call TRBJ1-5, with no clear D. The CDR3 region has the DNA TGTGCCAGCAGCTTGGACCGAAATCAGCCCCAGCATTTT. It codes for CASSLDRNQPQHF.